This TCR beta chain comes out of a study of T cells expressing NK-cell markers. Study information: Eight donors were sequenced, of whom seven were HCMV-seropositive, while the remaining one was HCMV-seronegative.

TCRdb re-called the 5' RACE reads and shows each CDR3 protein once, DNA omitted. The data show 150,000 to 200,000 distinct CDR3 sequences, and the top ten clones hold roughly 20%. This CDR3 has 14 amino acids. Looked up from germline, CDR1 is SGHAT and CDR2 is FQNNGV. The chain has TRBV11-2 and TRBJ2-1; as DNA is missing, the TRBD2 call by TCRdb cannot be tested. The TCR sequence derives from a woman between 18 and 69 years old in good health. The specimen sequenced was blood T cells: a sorted CD56 or NKG2C T cell subset, CD4+ or CD8+ T cells, or bulk PBMC T cells (not recorded which). CDR3 protein: CASSPTSGGNEQFF.